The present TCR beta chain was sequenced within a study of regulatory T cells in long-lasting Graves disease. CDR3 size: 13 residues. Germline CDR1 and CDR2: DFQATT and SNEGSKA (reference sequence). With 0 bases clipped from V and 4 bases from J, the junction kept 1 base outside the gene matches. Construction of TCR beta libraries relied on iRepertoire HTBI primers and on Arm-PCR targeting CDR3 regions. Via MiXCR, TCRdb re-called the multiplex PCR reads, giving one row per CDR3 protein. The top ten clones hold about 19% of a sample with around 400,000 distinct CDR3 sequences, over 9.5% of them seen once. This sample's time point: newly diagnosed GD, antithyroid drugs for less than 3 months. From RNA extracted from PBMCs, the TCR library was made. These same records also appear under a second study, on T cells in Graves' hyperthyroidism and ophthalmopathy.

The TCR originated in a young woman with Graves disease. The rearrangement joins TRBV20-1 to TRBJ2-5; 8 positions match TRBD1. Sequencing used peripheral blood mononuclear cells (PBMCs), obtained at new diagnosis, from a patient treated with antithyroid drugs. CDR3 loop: CSAREDRVETQYF. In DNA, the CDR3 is TGCAGTGCTAGAGAGGACAGGGTAGAGACCCAGTACTTC.